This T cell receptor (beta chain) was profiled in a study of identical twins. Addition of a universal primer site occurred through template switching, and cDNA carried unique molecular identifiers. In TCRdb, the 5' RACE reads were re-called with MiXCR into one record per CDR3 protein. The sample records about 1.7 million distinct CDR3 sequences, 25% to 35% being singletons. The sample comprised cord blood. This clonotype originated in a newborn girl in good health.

CDR3 DNA sequence: TGCGCCAGCAGCTTGTCGGGACTCGGTGAGCAGTTCTTC. Protein: CASSLSGLGEQFF. V is TRBV5-1 and J is TRBJ2-1, with D tentatively TRBD2 (6 bases). The CDR3 runs to 13 residues. Trimming left V 1 base short and J 9 bases short, with 11 bases between. Germline CDR1 is SGHRS and CDR2 is YFSETQ.